This record concerns one TCR beta chain sequence. Its antigen has not been determined. No qualities accompany the bases; no much larger clone lies one base away. At diagnosis, tumor, uninvolved tumor-adjacent lung and peripheral blood were collected and then preserved as a mix of FFPE and fresh-frozen material. Blood samples were analyzed as peripheral blood mononuclear cells for TCR repertoire profiling. CDR1 and CDR2 are drawn from the germline V gene: LGHNA, YNFKEQ. Reading from cysteine to phenylalanine, the CDR3 counts 14 amino acids. Of all the DNA, just the CDR3 is kept, 42 bases in frame from base 1. V gives up 2 bases and J gives up 10 bases, and the segment between their germline ends measures 15 bases. TCR beta CDR3 regions were sequenced from DNA using the immunoSEQ Assay. In the source study's methods: T cell density was computed as TCR beta template counts normalized to usable DNA estimated by amplifying housekeeping genes. The preseqR package was used to estimate richness by extrapolating to 400,000 templates for PBMC samples and to 120,000 templates for tissue samples. Clonality was taken to be one minus Pielou's evenness. Tissue-enriched TCRs were identified by differential abundance testing using productive amino-acid clonotypes, minimum total count 5 and alpha 0.1. Repertoire overlap between compartments was quantified with the Jaccard Index and Morisita Overlap Index. GLIPH clustered TCR beta CDR3s with public tetramer-defined viral CDR3s; viral motifs required at least three viral sequences plus V-gene enrichment. TCRdb stores this immuneACCESS table with in-frame sequences only. Part of the clones is absent; in the studies checked, under half of the shortfall reflects unresolved V genes, and no reason is known for the rest. V, J and clone size derive from that table, while D and trimming were established from the DNA sequence. The sample data list around 130,000 clones, and approximately 88% of these were observed just once. The ten largest clonotypes hold around 1.7% of the sample.

This sample is drawn from a study of T cells in localized non-small cell lung cancer (dated by TCRdb to the early 2020s). At the level of the whole study: The study analyzed T cell repertoires of 200 to 250 early-stage NSCLC patients, comparing tumors and uninvolved tumor-adjacent lungs. The cohort consisted of 200 to 300 treatment-naive NSCLC patients whose localized lung tumors had been resected. Of the NSCLC patients, fewer than 150 were male and about 97 were female, and the mean age was approximately 66 years. The research as a whole found: Longer overall survival was associated with higher T cell density in blood, whereas shorter survival was associated with higher clonality in adjacent lung. A median of approximately 50 of the top 100 tumor clones turned up in the paired uninvolved adjacent lung, and roughly 30 of those clones also ranked among the top 100 of that same adjacent lung. Because multi-region sequencing of the tumors was not done, intratumor heterogeneity could not be ruled out. Because of the exploratory design, TCR variables were selected using unadjusted p-values without false-discovery rate correction. Uninvolved tumor-adjacent lung showed the highest T cell clonality, higher than tumor, which suggests more focused antigenic responses in the adjacent lung.

The sequencing used peripheral blood, collected before any cancer treatment. The rearranged segments are TRBV4-2 and TRBJ2-1; the D region may be TRBD1 or TRBD2, each matching 5 bases equally. This clonotype originated in a female donor aged 60 or older with stage I lung adenocarcinoma. The DNA sequence is as follows: TGTGCCAGCAGCCAACCGGGACCCCCCCGGGAGCAGTTCTTC. Translated, this gives CASSQPGPPREQFF.